The 12 T cell receptor beta chains reported below all come from one sample, sequenced in a study of spatial heterogeneity in lung cancer. Time point here: sample taken at primary tumor resection. One entry per CDR3 protein results from TCRdb running MiXCR on the 5' RACE reads. The sample gives about 23,000 distinct CDR3 sequences, less than 6% of which show up once; around 5.2% is in the top ten. The sample consisted of PBMCs, taken at surgery. The receptors originated from a male donor with early-stage non-small cell lung cancer.

There are many counts of this clonotype. This chain uses TRBV7-9 with TRBJ2-1; perhaps TRBD1 as D (6 bases). CDR3 size: 14 residues. The V gene lost 2 bases and the J gene lost 7 bases, with 12 bases spanning the gap. Germline values: CDR1 SEHNR, CDR2 FQNEAQ (reference sequence). The CDR3 sequence is CASSLQGWENEQFF. CDR3 DNA sequence: TGTGCCAGCAGCTTACAGGGGTGGGAGAATGAGCAGTTCTTC.

This clonotype was picked up many times. V gene TRBV5-5 combines with J gene TRBJ2-4; 7 bases fit TRBD2. CDR1 and CDR2 from the germline V gene are SGHKS and YYEKEE (reference sequence). This CDR3 has 16 amino acids. V trimming: 3 bases; J trimming: 0 bases; junction bases outside the gene matches: 6. For the CDR3, the DNA is TGTGCCAGCAGCTGGAGCGGGGACTTAGCCAAAAACATTCAGTACTTC. Translated: CASSWSGDLAKNIQYF.

This clonotype was recorded only once. The chain employs TRBV4-2 and TRBJ1-1, with 7 bases identical to TRBD1. CDR1 is LGHNA and CDR2 is YNFKEQ in the germline V gene. This CDR3 has 15 residues. V gave up 3 bases and J gave up 4 bases; unmatched junction bases: 8. The CDR3 protein is CASSQTGSLGTEAFF. The DNA for the CDR3 is TGTGCCAGCAGCCAGACAGGGAGCTTGGGCACTGAAGCTTTCTTT.

Many counts were recorded for this clonotype. J is TRBJ1-2 and V is TRBV5-6, with D unclear. Germline V gene lookup returns CDR1 SGHDT and CDR2 YYEEEE. The germline V and J ends were trimmed by 0 bases and 0 bases, with 12 bases remaining between them. There are 16 residues in the CDR3. The CDR3 sequence: CASSLAGSLANYGYTF. The CDR3 DNA sequence: TGTGCCAGCAGCTTGGCCGGCAGCCTAGCTAACTATGGCTACACCTTC.

This clonotype came up many times. This rearrangement joins TRBV7-2 to TRBJ1-6; TRBD1 might be the D (6 bases). The germline V gene has CDR1 SGHTA and CDR2 FQGNSA. The CDR3 has 16 residues. Trimming cost V 4 bases and J 9 bases, with 19 bases left between them. The CDR3 DNA follows: TGTGCCAGCAGCTACCTCACAGGGCGGATCGGTTCACCCCTCCACTTT. Translating gives CASSYLTGRIGSPLHF.

The chain combines TRBV7-6 with TRBJ1-6; the match to TRBD1 covers 8 bases. The CDR3 length is 16 residues. Germline loops: CDR1 SGHVS, CDR2 FNYEAQ. J was trimmed by 6 bases and V by 5 bases; bases with no gene match: 9. The CDR3 DNA reads as TGTGCCAGCAGCCTTAGTCCAGGGGGCCTTAATTCACCCCTCCACTTT. Translated: CASSLSPGGLNSPLHF.

This clonotype is labeled medium-sized. The rearrangement joins TRBV29-1 to TRBJ1-1; 7 nucleotides align to TRBD1. Germline values: CDR1 SQVTM, CDR2 ANQGSEA. The CDR3 has 16 amino acids. With V trimmed by 0 bases and J by 2 bases, 9 bases remained unmatched. In DNA form, the CDR3 reads TGCAGCGTTGAAGATCAGACAGGGAAAGGAAACACTGAAGCTTTCTTT. Protein product: CSVEDQTGKGNTEAFF.

This clonotype was seen many times. This chain connects TRBV12-5 to TRBJ2-1; no clear D gene. The V and J ends lost 1 base and 9 bases respectively, with 4 bases between them. The CDR3 has 11 amino acids. CDR1 and CDR2 (germline): LGHNT, FRNRAP. This CDR3 is CASGLGGEQFF. CDR3 nucleotide sequence: TGTGCTAGTGGTTTGGGGGGTGAGCAGTTCTTC.

This clonotype came up many times. The chain combines TRBV12-3 or TRBV12-4 with TRBJ1-5; D not resolved. There are 13 residues in the CDR3. Deletions cut 7 bases from V and 0 bases from J, with 7 bases between. The CDR3 nucleotides are TGTGCCAGCACCCCCTCTAGCAATCAGCCCCAGCATTTT. Translation gives CASTPSSNQPQHF.

This clonotype was observed at least ten times. The chain has TRBV9 and TRBJ2-1; TRBD1 agrees at 8 bases. CDR1 and CDR2 (germline): SGDLS, YYNGEE. V trimming: 0 bases; J trimming: 2 bases; junction bases outside the gene matches: 1. The CDR3 is 15 residues long. The CDR3 spells CASSVVTGAYNEQFF. As DNA, the CDR3 is TGTGCCAGCAGCGTAGTGACAGGGGCCTACAATGAGCAGTTCTTC. Supplemented by reference TRBV9 and TRBJ2-1, the full variable domain reads DSGVTQTPKHLITATGQRVTLRCSPRSGDLSVYWYQQSLDQGLQFLIQYYNGEERAKGNILERFSAQQFPDLHSELNLSSLELGDSALYFCASSVVTGAYNEQFFGPGTRLTVL.

Ten or more counts support this clonotype. J is TRBJ2-5 and V is TRBV7-9; the D call may be TRBD1 or TRBD2 (5 bases each). V gave up 5 bases and J gave up 3 bases, with 19 bases separating them. In germline, CDR1 is SEHNR, CDR2 FQNEAQ (reference sequence). This CDR3 has 16 amino acids. The CDR3 nucleotides are TGTGCCAGCAGCCTAGTATCGGGTCGGGGCAAAGAGACCCAGTACTTC. Protein product: CASSLVSGRGKETQYF.

Ten or more counts support this clonotype. V and J are TRBV5-1 and TRBJ2-3, with 8 bases lining up with TRBD2. Per the germline V gene, CDR1 is SGHRS and CDR2 is YFSETQ. The ends lost 2 bases at V and 0 bases at J; junction bases unmatched: 5. The CDR3 length is 16 residues. The CDR3 here is CASSFGLAPSTDTQYF. The CDR3 DNA reads as TGCGCCAGCAGCTTCGGACTAGCTCCTAGCACAGATACGCAGTATTTT.